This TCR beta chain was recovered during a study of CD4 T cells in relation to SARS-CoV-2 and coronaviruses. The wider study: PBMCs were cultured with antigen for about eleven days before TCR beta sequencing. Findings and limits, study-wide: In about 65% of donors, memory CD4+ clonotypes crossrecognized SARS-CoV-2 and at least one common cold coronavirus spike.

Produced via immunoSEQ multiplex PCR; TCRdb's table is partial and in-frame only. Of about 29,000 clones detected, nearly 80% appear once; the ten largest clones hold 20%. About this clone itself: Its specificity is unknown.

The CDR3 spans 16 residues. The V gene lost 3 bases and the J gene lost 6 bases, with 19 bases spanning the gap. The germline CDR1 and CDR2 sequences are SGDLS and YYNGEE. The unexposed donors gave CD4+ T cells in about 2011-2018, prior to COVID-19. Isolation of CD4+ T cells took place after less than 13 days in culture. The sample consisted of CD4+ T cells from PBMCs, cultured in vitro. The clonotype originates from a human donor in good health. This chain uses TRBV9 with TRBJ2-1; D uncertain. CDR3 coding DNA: TGTGCCAGCAGCGCCATGACCAGATTTAAAGCCAATGAGCAGTTCTTC. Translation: CASSAMTRFKANEQFF.